The sample holds one count of the clone carrying this T cell receptor (beta chain). CDR3 length: 16 amino acids. CDR1 and CDR2 from the germline V gene are SGHNT and YENEEA. V lost 4 bases and J lost 5; bases outside the gene matches: 1. This sample was included in a study of blood T cell repertoires in COVID-19. Across the whole study: Donors in the United States, Italy and Spain gave samples during acute or convalescent COVID-19. The analysed material was cDNA or gDNA that came from T cells, B-cell-depleted T cells, or PBMCs.

Data came from immunoSEQ multiplex PCR; TCRdb stores just in-frame clones and leaves some out. The sample gives under 200,000 clones, 88% of which show up once; 5.5% to 7% is in the top ten. This receptor was identified in a man aged 40-49 years with active or convalescent COVID-19. Source material: peripheral blood. The chain is built from TRBV11-3 and TRBJ2-2; 16 bases are shared with TRBD2. The chain's CDR3 is CASSWGLAGGTGELFF. The CDR3, as DNA: TGTGCCAGCAGCTGGGGACTAGCGGGAGGGACCGGGGAGCTGTTTTTT.